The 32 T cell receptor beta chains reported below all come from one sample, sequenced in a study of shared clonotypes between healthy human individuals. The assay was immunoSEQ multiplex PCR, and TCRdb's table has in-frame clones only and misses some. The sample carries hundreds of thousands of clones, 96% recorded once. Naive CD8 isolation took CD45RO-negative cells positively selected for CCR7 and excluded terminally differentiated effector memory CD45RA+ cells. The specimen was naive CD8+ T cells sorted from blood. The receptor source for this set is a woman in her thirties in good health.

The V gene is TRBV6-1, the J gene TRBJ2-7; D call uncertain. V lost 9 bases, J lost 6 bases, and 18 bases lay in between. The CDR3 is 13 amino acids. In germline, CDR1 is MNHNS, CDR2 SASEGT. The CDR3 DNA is TGTGCCAGTCGGGCCCCTAGTGCTGGCGAGCAGTACTTC. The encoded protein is CASRAPSAGEQYF.

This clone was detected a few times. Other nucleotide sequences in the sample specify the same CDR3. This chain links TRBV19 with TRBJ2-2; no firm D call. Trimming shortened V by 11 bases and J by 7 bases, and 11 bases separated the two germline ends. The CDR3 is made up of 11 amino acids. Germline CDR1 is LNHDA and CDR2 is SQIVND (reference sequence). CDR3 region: CASRVGGELFF. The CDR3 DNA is TGTGCCTCGAGAGTTGGCGGGGAGCTGTTTTTT.

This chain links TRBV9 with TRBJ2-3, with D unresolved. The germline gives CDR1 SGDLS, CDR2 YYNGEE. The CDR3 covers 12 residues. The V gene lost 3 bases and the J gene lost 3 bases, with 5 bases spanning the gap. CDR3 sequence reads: CASSAQTDTQYF. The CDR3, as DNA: TGTGCCAGCAGCGCTCAAACAGATACGCAGTATTTT.

The CDR3 DNA reads as TGTGCCAGCAGTTTATTGGGGTTTCAAATTTACGAGCAGTACTTC. It encodes CASSLLGFQIYEQYF. The chain carries TRBV28 and TRBJ2-7; no firm D call. Trimming removed 1 base at V and 4 bases at J, with 14 bases between. CDR3 length equals 15 residues. Germline CDR1 MDHEN, CDR2 SYDVKM. Drawing the rest from reference TRBV28 and TRBJ2-7, the complete variable domain is DVKVTQSSRYLVKRTGEKVFLECVQDMDHENMFWYRQDPGLGLRLIYFSYDVKMKEKGDIPEGYSVSREKKERFSLILESASTNQTSMYLCASSLLGFQIYEQYFGPGTRLTVT.

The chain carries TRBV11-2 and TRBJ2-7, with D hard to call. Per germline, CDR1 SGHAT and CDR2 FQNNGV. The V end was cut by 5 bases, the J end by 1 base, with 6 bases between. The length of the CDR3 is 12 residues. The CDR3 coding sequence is TGTGCCAGCAGCGGGCGGTCCTACGAGCAGTACTTC. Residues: CASSGRSYEQYF.

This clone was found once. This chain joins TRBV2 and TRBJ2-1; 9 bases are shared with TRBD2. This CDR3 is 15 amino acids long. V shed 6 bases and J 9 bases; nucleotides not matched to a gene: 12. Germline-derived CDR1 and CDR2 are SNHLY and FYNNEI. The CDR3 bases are TGTGCCAGCAGGTCACTAGCGGGTAAAGGGAGTGAGCAGTTCTTC. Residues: CASRSLAGKGSEQFF. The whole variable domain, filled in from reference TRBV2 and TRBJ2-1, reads EPEVTQTPSHQVTQMGQEVILRCVPISNHLYFYWYRQILGQKVEFLVSFYNNEISEKSEIFDDQFSVERPDGSNFTLKIRSTKLEDSAMYFCASRSLAGKGSEQFFGPGTRLTVL.

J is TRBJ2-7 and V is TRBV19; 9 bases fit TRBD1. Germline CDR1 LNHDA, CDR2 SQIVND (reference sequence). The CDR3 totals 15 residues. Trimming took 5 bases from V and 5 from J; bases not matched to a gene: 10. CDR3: CASSWVGQGAHEQYF. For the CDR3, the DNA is TGTGCCAGTAGTTGGGTGGGACAGGGAGCCCACGAGCAGTACTTC.

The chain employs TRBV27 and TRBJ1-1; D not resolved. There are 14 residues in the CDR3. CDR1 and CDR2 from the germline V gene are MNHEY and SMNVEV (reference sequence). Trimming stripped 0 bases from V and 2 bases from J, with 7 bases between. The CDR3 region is CASSLSWGNTEAFF. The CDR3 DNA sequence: TGTGCCAGCAGTTTATCGTGGGGTAACACTGAAGCTTTCTTT.

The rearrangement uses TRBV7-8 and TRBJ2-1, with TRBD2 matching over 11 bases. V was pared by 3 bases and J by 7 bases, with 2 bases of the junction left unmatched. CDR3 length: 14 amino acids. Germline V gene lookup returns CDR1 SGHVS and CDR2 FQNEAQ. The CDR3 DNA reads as TGTGCCAGCAGCTTTAGCGGGAGGGGGAATGAGCAGTTCTTC. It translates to CASSFSGRGNEQFF.

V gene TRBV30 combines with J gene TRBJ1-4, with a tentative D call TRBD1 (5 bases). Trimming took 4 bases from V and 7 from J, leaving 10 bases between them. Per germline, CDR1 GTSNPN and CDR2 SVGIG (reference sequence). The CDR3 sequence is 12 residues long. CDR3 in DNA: TGTGCCTGGACAATGGGGGGTGAAAAACTGTTTTTT. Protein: CAWTMGGEKLFF.

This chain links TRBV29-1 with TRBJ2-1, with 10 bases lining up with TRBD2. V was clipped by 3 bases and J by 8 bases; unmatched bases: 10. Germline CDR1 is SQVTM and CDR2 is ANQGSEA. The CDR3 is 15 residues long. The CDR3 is CSVDLLAGVGYEQFF. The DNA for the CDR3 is TGCAGCGTTGATCTTCTAGCGGGAGTAGGCTATGAGCAGTTCTTC.

The CDR3 sequence: CASSLNPEKNEQFF. In nucleotides, the CDR3 is TGTGCCAGCAGCCTGAACCCGGAAAAAAATGAGCAGTTCTTC. The rearrangement uses TRBV7-8 and TRBJ2-1; D unresolved. The CDR3 loop spans 14 amino acids. Trimming pared 5 bases from V and 7 bases from J, leaving 15 bases between. Germline V gene sequence: CDR1 SGHVS, CDR2 FQNEAQ.

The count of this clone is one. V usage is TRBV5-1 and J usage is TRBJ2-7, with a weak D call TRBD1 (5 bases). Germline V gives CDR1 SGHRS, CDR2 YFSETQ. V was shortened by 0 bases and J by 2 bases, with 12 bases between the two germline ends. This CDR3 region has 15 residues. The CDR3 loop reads CASSLEGVPPYEQYF. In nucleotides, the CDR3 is TGCGCCAGCAGCTTGGAAGGGGTCCCACCCTACGAGCAGTACTTC.

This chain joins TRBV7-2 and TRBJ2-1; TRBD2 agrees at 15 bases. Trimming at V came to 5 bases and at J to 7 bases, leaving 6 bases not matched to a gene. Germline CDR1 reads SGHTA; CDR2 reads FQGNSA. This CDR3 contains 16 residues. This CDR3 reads CASSEGGTSGRNEQFF. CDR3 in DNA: TGTGCCAGCAGCGAGGGGGGGACTAGCGGGAGGAATGAGCAGTTCTTC.

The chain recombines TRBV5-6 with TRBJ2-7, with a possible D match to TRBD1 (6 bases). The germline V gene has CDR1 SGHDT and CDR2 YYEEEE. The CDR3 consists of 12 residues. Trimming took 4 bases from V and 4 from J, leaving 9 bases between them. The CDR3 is CASSGGVYEQYF. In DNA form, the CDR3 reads TGTGCCAGCAGCGGGGGCGTTTACGAGCAGTACTTC.

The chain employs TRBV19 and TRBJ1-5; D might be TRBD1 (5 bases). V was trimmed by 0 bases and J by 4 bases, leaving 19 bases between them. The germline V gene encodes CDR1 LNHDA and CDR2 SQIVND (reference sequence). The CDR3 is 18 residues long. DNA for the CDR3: TGTGCCAGTAGTATAGACGAAGAGGACGGGACGTCGAATCAGCCCCAGCATTTT. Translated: CASSIDEEDGTSNQPQHF.

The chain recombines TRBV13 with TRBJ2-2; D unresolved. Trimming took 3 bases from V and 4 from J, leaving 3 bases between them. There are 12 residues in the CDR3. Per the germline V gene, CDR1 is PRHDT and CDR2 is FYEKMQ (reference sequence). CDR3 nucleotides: TGTGCCAGCAGCTTCCTCACCGGGGAGCTGTTTTTT. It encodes CASSFLTGELFF.

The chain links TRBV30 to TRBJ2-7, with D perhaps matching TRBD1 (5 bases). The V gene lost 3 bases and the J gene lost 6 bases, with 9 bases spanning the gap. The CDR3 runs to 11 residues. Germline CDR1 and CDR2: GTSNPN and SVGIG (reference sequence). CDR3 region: CAWSPGSEQYF. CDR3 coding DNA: TGTGCCTGGAGCCCAGGGTCCGAGCAGTACTTC.

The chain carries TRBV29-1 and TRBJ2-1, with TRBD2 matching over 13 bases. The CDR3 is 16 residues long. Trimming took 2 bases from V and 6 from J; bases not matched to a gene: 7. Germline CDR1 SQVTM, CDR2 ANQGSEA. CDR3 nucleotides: TGCAGCGTTGAACTATCGACTAGCGGGAGGCTCAATGAGCAGTTCTTC. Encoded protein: CSVELSTSGRLNEQFF.

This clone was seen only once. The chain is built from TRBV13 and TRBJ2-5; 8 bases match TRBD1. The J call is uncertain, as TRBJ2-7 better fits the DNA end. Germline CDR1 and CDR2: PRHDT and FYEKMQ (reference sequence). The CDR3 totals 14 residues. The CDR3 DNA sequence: TGTGCCAGCAGCCCCGGGACAGGTGCCCTCGAGCAGTACTTC. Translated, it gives CASSPGTGALEQYF.

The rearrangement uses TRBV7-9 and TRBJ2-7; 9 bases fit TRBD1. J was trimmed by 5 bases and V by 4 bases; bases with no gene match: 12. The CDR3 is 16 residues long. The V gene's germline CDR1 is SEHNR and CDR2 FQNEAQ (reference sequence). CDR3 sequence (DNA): TGTGCCAGCAGCTCTCCGACAGGGGGAAACTTTAACGAGCAGTACTTC. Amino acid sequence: CASSSPTGGNFNEQYF.

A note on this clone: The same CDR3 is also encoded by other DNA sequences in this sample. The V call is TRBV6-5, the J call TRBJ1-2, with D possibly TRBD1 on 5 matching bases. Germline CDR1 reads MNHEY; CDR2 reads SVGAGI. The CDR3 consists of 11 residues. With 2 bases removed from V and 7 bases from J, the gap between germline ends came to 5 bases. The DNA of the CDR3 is TGTGCCAGCAGTTACGGGGGTGGCTACACCTTC. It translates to CASSYGGGYTF.

The CDR3, as DNA: TGTGCCAGCAGCCCTAGAACGGGGGGGCCTAGCGGCTCCTACAATGAGCAGTTCTTC. Protein product: CASSPRTGGPSGSYNEQFF. The genes are TRBV13 and TRBJ2-1; 8 bases match TRBD2. Unmatched junction bases numbered 15, after V lost 5 bases and J lost 0 bases. Per germline, CDR1 PRHDT and CDR2 FYEKMQ (reference sequence). This CDR3 contains 19 residues.

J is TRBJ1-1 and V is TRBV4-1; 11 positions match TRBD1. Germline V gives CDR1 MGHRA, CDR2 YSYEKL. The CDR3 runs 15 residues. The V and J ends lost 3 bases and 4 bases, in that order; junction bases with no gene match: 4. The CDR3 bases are TGCGCCAGCAGCCAGTTCGGGACAGGGGGCACTGAAGCTTTCTTT. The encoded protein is CASSQFGTGGTEAFF.

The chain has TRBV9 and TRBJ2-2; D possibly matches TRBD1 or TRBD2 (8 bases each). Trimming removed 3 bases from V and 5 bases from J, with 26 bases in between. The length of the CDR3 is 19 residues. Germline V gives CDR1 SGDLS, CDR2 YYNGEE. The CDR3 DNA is TGTGCCAGCAGCGGAAAGGACAGGGTTTCCGGGACTAGAACCGGGGAGCTGTTTTTT. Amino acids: CASSGKDRVSGTRTGELFF. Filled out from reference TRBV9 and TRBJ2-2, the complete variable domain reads DSGVTQTPKHLITATGQRVTLRCSPRSGDLSVYWYQQSLDQGLQFLIQYYNGEERAKGNILERFSAQQFPDLHSELNLSSLELGDSALYFCASSGKDRVSGTRTGELFFGEGSRLTVL.

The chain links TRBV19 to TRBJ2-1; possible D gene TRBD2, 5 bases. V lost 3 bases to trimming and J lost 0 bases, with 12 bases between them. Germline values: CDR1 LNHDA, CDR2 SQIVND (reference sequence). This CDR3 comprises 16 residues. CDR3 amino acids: CASSIPERSSYNEQFF. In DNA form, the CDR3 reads TGTGCCAGTAGTATTCCCGAGCGGAGCTCCTACAATGAGCAGTTCTTC.

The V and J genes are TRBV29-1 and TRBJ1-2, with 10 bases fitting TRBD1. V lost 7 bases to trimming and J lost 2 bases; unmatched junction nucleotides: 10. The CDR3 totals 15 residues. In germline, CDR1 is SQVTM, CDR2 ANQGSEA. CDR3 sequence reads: CSARDRGLLNYGYTF. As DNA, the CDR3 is TGCAGCGCCCGAGACAGGGGGCTCTTGAACTATGGCTACACCTTC.

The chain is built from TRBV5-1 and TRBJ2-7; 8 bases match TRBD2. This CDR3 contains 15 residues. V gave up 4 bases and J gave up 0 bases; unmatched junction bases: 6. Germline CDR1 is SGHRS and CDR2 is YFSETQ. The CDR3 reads CASSPSREASYEQYF. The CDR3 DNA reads TGCGCCAGCAGCCCCTCGCGGGAGGCCTCCTACGAGCAGTACTTC.

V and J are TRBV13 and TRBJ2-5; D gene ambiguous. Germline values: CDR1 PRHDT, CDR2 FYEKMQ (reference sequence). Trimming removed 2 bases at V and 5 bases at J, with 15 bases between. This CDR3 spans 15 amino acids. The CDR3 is CASSLISPDRETQYF. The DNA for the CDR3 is TGTGCCAGCAGCTTAATATCCCCGGACCGGGAGACCCAGTACTTC.

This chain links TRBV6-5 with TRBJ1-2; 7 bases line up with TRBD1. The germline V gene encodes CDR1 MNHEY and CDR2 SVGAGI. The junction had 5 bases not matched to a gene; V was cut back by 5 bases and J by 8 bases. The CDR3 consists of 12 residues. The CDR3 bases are TGTGCCAGCAGTCTACAGGGGCGCGGCTACACCTTC. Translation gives CASSLQGRGYTF.

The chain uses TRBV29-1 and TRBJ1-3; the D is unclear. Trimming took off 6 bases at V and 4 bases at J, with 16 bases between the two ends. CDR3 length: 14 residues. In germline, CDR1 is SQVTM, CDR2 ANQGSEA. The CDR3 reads CSVESEEWGNTIYF. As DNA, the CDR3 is TGCAGCGTCGAATCGGAGGAATGGGGAAACACCATATATTTT.

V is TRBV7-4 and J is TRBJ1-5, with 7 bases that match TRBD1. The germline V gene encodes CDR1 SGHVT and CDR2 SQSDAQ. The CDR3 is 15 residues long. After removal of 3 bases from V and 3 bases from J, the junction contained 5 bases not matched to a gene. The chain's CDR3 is CASSFGQENNQPQHF. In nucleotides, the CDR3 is TGTGCCAGCAGCTTTGGACAGGAGAACAATCAGCCCCAGCATTTT. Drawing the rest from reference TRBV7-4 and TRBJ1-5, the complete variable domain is GAGVSQSPRYKVAKRGRDVALRCDSISGHVTLYWYRQTLGQGSEVLTYSQSDAQRDKSGRPSGRFSAERPERSVSTLKIQRTEQGDSAVYLCASSFGQENNQPQHFGDGTRLSIL.